The clone carrying this T cell receptor (beta chain) has a single count. In the study's own analysis: Reference gene primers were amplified, and this amplification served to estimate nucleated cell counts. The method was immunoSEQ multiplex PCR; TCRdb's version includes in-frame clones alone and lacks a portion of them. For V, J and clone size, that table is used; D and trimming come from the DNA. The sample lists fewer than 35,000 clones, roughly 85% occurring once. The germline V gene has CDR1 SQVTM and CDR2 ANQGSEA. The CDR3 totals 15 residues. Trimming removed 7 bases at V and 0 bases at J, with 16 bases between. The entry originates in a study of blood T cell repertoires in COVID-19. Study overall: The samples span acute and convalescent COVID-19 from the United States, Italy and Spain. Sources were T cells, B-cell-depleted T cells, or PBMCs; the material itself was cDNA or gDNA.

The chain joins TRBV29-1 to TRBJ2-1, with D possibly being TRBD1 (6 bases). The specimen was peripheral blood. The TCR was taken from an elderly man with active COVID-19. CDR3 region: CSASGDTSSYNEQFF. For the CDR3, the DNA is TGCAGCGCTAGTGGGGACACAAGCTCCTACAATGAGCAGTTCTTC.